This TCR beta chain is drawn from a study of blood T cell repertoires in COVID-19. Looking at the study overall: T cells, B-cell-depleted T cells, or PBMCs supplied cDNA or gDNA.

Profiling relied on immunoSEQ multiplex PCR, and the TCRdb table lists in-frame clones only, not all of them. The sample consists of under 200,000 clones, approximately 79% of them appearing once. CDR1 and CDR2 from the germline V gene are SGDLS and YYNGEE. The CDR3 length is 14 residues. The trim removed 3 bases at V and 3 bases at J, leaving 6 bases unmatched. This sequence was found in a man aged 55 to 70 with active or convalescent COVID-19. Sequenced input: peripheral blood. This chain uses TRBV9 with TRBJ2-7; TRBD1 matches at 7 bases. CDR3 nucleotides: TGTGCCAGCAGCGCGACGGGACAGATCTACGAGCAGTACTTC. This gives the protein CASSATGQIYEQYF.